This entry features one TCR beta chain sequence. The data originate from a study of T cell changes during pregnancy in multiple sclerosis. Trimming took 7 bases from V and 4 from J; bases not matched to a gene: 8. This CDR3 has 15 amino acids. Per germline, CDR1 SNHLY and CDR2 FYNNEI. The method was immunoSEQ multiplex PCR; TCRdb's version includes in-frame clones alone and lacks a portion of them. Among 55,000 to 65,000 clones, approximately 93% were seen once, and the ten largest hold roughly 2.5%. The chain combines TRBV2 with TRBJ2-1, with 9 bases lining up with TRBD1. The receptor's source is a female donor with multiple sclerosis, enrolled in a pregnancy study. Sequencing used CD8+ T cells from peripheral blood mononuclear cells, obtained in the third trimester of pregnancy. CDR3 sequence reads: CASNINRGLYNEQFF. DNA for the CDR3: TGTGCCAGCAACATAAACAGGGGGCTTTACAATGAGCAGTTCTTC.